Following are 23 T cell receptor beta chains from one sample sequenced in a study of blood T cell repertoires in COVID-19. Generated by immunoSEQ multiplex PCR, the TCRdb table keeps only in-frame clones and is missing some. The sample holds approximately 170,000 clones, approximately 81% seen once. The sequenced sample consisted of PBMCs or T cells enriched from blood (not recorded which). These receptors were collected from a woman between 45 and 65 years old who had recovered from COVID-19.

This clone was detected once. This chain connects TRBV6-2 or TRBV6-3 to TRBJ2-1; 7 nucleotides agree with TRBD2. Germline V gives CDR1 MNHEY, CDR2 SVGEGT. J was trimmed by 8 bases and V by 2 bases; bases with no gene match: 9. The CDR3 is made up of 15 amino acids. CDR3 residues: CASSYPRGVPDEQFF. Written as DNA, the CDR3 is TGTGCCAGCAGTTACCCTCGGGGGGTCCCTGATGAGCAGTTCTTC.

The chain recombines TRBV7-2 with TRBJ2-5; TRBD1 agrees at 7 bases. CDR3 size: 14 residues. After removal of 2 bases from V and 4 bases from J, the junction contained 4 bases not matched to a gene. Germline V gives CDR1 SGHTA, CDR2 FQGNSA. The CDR3, as DNA: TGTGCCAGCAGCTTATCTAGGGGGCGAGAGACCCAGTACTTC. Translating it yields CASSLSRGRETQYF.

The sample holds one count of this clone. This rearrangement joins TRBV28 to TRBJ1-4; D is uncertain. The CDR3 length is 12 residues. V was clipped by 1 base and J by 8 bases, with 5 bases between them. The V gene's germline CDR1 is MDHEN and CDR2 SYDVKM. CDR3 region: CASSLSLEKLFF. The CDR3 bases are TGTGCCAGCAGTTTATCTTTGGAAAAACTGTTTTTT.

The rearrangement joins TRBV7-2 to TRBJ2-2, with D maybe TRBD2 (5 bases). Per the germline V gene, CDR1 is SGHTA and CDR2 is FQGNSA. The CDR3 extends over 14 amino acids. Trimming shortened V by 3 bases and J by 5 bases, and 10 bases separated the two germline ends. Written as DNA, the CDR3 is TGTGCCAGCAGCTTTGGTAGGAGGACCGGGGAGCTGTTTTTT. It codes for CASSFGRRTGELFF. The variable domain in full, with the rest retrieved from reference TRBV7-2 and TRBJ2-2, is GAGVSQSPSNKVTEKGKDVELRCDPISGHTALYWYRQSLGQGLEFLIYFQGNSAPDKSGLPSDRFSAERTGGSVSTLTIQRTQQEDSAVYLCASSFGRRTGELFFGEGSRLTVL.

This clone has only one observation. V and J are TRBV5-1 and TRBJ1-1; 7 bases agree with TRBD1. The CDR3 covers 14 residues. The germline V gene encodes CDR1 SGHRS and CDR2 YFSETQ. J lost 0 bases, V lost 4 bases, and 3 bases had no gene match. CDR3 coding DNA: TGCGCCAGCAGCACCGACAGGGTGAACACTGAAGCTTTCTTT. It translates to CASSTDRVNTEAFF. The full variable domain, rest sourced from reference TRBV5-1 and TRBJ1-1, is KAGVTQTPRYLIKTRGQQVTLSCSPISGHRSVSWYQQTPGQGLQFLFEYFSETQRNKGNFPGRFSGRQFSNSRSEMNVSTLELGDSALYLCASSTDRVNTEAFFGQGTRLTVV.

This clone was seen a single time. The CDR3 protein is CASSILQGTGNTIYF. DNA for the CDR3: TGTGCCAGTAGTATCCTCCAGGGCACTGGAAACACCATATATTTT. The chain employs TRBV19 and TRBJ1-3; possible D gene TRBD1, 5 bases. CDR1 is LNHDA, CDR2 SQIVND, per germline (reference sequence). V gave up 3 bases and J gave up 2 bases, with 11 bases separating them. The CDR3 runs to 15 residues.

The gene calls are TRBV3-1 (or the pseudogene TRBV3-2) and TRBJ1-2, with a weak D call TRBD1 (6 bases). This CDR3 has 13 amino acids. V was pared by 5 bases and J by 8 bases, with 15 bases between. Per the germline V gene, CDR1 is LGHDT and CDR2 is YNNKEL (reference sequence). CDR3 nucleotides: TGTGCCAGCAGCGAAACAGGGTTAGAAGGCTACACCTTC. The encoded protein is CASSETGLEGYTF.

This chain joins TRBV4-3 and TRBJ2-7; 7 bases agree with TRBD1. The CDR3 loop spans 19 amino acids. Germline CDR1 LGHNA, CDR2 YSLEER. Trimming cost V 2 bases and J 3 bases; bases outside gene matches: 19. In nucleotides, the CDR3 is TGCGCCAGCAGCCAATCTATCCCAGCTTCGAGACAGGGCTTCTACGAGCAGTACTTC. Amino acids: CASSQSIPASRQGFYEQYF.

CDR3 nucleotide sequence: TGTGCCAGCAGCTCCCTTCCAGCGGGGGGCACAGATACGCAGTATTTT. This gives the protein CASSSLPAGGTDTQYF. This rearrangement joins TRBV7-3 to TRBJ2-3; TRBD2 aligns across 8 bases. The V gene's germline CDR1 is SGHTA and CDR2 FQGTGA. CDR3 size: 16 residues. Trimming cost V 4 bases and J 1 base; bases outside gene matches: 7.

The gene calls are TRBV29-1 and TRBJ1-2, with D possibly TRBD1 on 6 matching bases. CDR1 and CDR2 from the germline V gene are SQVTM and ANQGSEA. The CDR3 sequence is 13 residues long. V was pared by 6 bases and J by 6 bases, with 17 bases between. The CDR3 here is CSVSVTGSHGYTF. CDR3 in DNA: TGCAGCGTCTCGGTTACAGGGAGCCATGGCTACACCTTC.

The chain employs TRBV9 and TRBJ2-3, with 10 bases aligning to TRBD2. The CDR3 totals 17 residues. V was clipped by 1 base and J by 2 bases; unmatched bases: 7. Germline V gene lookup returns CDR1 SGDLS and CDR2 YYNGEE. CDR3 region: CASSVPLAGANTDTQYF. CDR3 bases: TGTGCCAGCAGCGTACCCCTAGCGGGAGCAAACACAGATACGCAGTATTTT.

CDR3 nucleotides: TGCGCCAGCAGCTTGAGTAGCGGGGGCACGAGATCTGGGCAGTACTTC. This translates into CASSLSSGGTRSGQYF. The J gene is TRBJ2-7, the V gene TRBV5-1; TRBD2 matches at 9 bases. CDR1 and CDR2 from the germline V gene are SGHRS and YFSETQ. Germline trimming cut 1 base from V and 9 bases from J; bases unmatched to any gene: 14. This CDR3 comprises 16 residues.

The chain carries TRBV6-5 and TRBJ1-6, with D possibly matching TRBD1 (5 bases). Germline V gene lookup returns CDR1 MNHEY and CDR2 SVGAGI. The V gene lost 0 bases and the J gene lost 10 bases, with 10 bases spanning the gap. There are 14 residues in the CDR3. The CDR3, as DNA: TGTGCCAGCAGTTACTCGTTGGGGCGGTCACCCCTCCACTTT. Its protein is CASSYSLGRSPLHF.

This clone was detected a few times. The chain has TRBV19 and TRBJ2-5; 13 bases line up with TRBD2. The ends lost 3 bases at V and 5 bases at J; junction bases unmatched: 6. Germline loops: CDR1 LNHDA, CDR2 SQIVND (reference sequence). The CDR3 runs 16 residues. CDR3 nucleotides: TGTGCCAGTAGTATTGGACTAGCGGGAGTACGGGAGACCCAGTACTTC. It yields the protein CASSIGLAGVRETQYF.

V is TRBV6-6 and J is TRBJ1-1; possibly TRBD1 for D (5 bases). Trimming took 4 bases from V and 5 from J, leaving 14 bases between them. Germline lookup yields CDR1 MNHNY and CDR2 SVGAGI (reference sequence). There are 14 residues in the CDR3. The CDR3 reads CASSSPGGVTEAFF. The CDR3 DNA reads TGTGCCAGCAGTTCGCCCGGGGGGGTTACTGAAGCTTTCTTT.

The genes are TRBV19 and TRBJ2-7; maybe TRBD1 (6 bases). In germline, CDR1 is LNHDA, CDR2 SQIVND (reference sequence). This CDR3 contains 16 residues. The V and J ends lost 1 base and 1 base respectively, with 14 bases between them. The CDR3 loop is CASSIASGTSSYEQYF. The CDR3 bases are TGTGCCAGTAGTATAGCCTCCGGGACATCATCCTACGAGCAGTACTTC.

This chain joins TRBV4-2 and TRBJ1-5; D call uncertain. Trimming left V 0 bases short and J 4 bases short, with 10 bases between. This CDR3 has 15 residues. Germline lookup yields CDR1 LGHNA and CDR2 YNFKEQ. CDR3 loop: CASSQEAGINQPQHF. The CDR3 DNA reads as TGTGCCAGCAGCCAAGAGGCGGGAATTAATCAGCCCCAGCATTTT.

The chain uses TRBV9 and TRBJ2-7; D might be TRBD2 (6 bases). The CDR3 is 15 residues long. Germline CDR1 and CDR2: SGDLS and YYNGEE. V lost 0 bases, J lost 3 bases, and 13 bases lay in between. In DNA, the CDR3 is TGTGCCAGCAGCGTAGGCGGGGAAATTTACTACGAGCAGTACTTC. It encodes CASSVGGEIYYEQYF. Supplemented by reference TRBV9 and TRBJ2-7, the full variable domain reads DSGVTQTPKHLITATGQRVTLRCSPRSGDLSVYWYQQSLDQGLQFLIQYYNGEERAKGNILERFSAQQFPDLHSELNLSSLELGDSALYFCASSVGGEIYYEQYFGPGTRLTVT.

This clone was seen only a few times. This CDR3 is also generated by other DNA sequences in the sample. This chain links TRBV19 with TRBJ1-3, with unresolved D. Germline CDR1 and CDR2: LNHDA and SQIVND (reference sequence). The CDR3 sequence is 13 residues long. The ends were cut back, 3 bases at V and 3 bases at J, with 6 bases in the middle. CDR3 sequence reads: CASSIADGNTIYF. In nucleotides, the CDR3 is TGTGCCAGTAGTATCGCAGATGGAAACACCATATATTTT. Filled out from reference TRBV19 and TRBJ1-3, the complete variable domain reads DGGITQSPKYLFRKEGQNVTLSCEQNLNHDAMYWYRQDPGQGLRLIYYSQIVNDFQKGDIAEGYSVSREKKESFPLTVTSAQKNPTAFYLCASSIADGNTIYFGEGSWLTVV.

The chain is built from TRBV6-4 and TRBJ1-6, with 8 bases that match TRBD1. Germline CDR1 reads MRHNA; CDR2 reads SNTAGT. The J segment lost 7 bases and the V segment lost 6 bases, leaving 2 bases of the junction unmatched. This CDR3 has 13 amino acids. CDR3 region: CASSRDRNSPLHF. CDR3 in DNA: TGTGCCAGCAGCCGGGACAGGAATTCACCCCTCCACTTT.

The V call is TRBV4-1, the J call TRBJ2-3, with D hard to call. In germline, CDR1 is MGHRA, CDR2 YSYEKL. This CDR3 has 18 amino acids. V was pared by 0 bases and J by 0 bases, with 16 bases between. DNA for the CDR3: TGCGCCAGCAGCCAAGAAAGGAGACTGATAGCTAGCACAGATACGCAGTATTTT. Translation gives CASSQERRLIASTDTQYF.

The CDR3 region has the DNA TGCGCCAGCAGCTTGGAAGGTTCGGGGAACGGGGAGCTGTTTTTT. It encodes CASSLEGSGNGELFF. The chain links TRBV5-1 to TRBJ2-2, with D possibly being TRBD2 (5 bases). This CDR3 has 15 amino acids. The V gene's germline CDR1 is SGHRS and CDR2 YFSETQ. V shed 0 bases and J shed 7 bases, with 13 bases lying between them. Full variable domain (missing parts from reference TRBV5-1 and TRBJ2-2): KAGVTQTPRYLIKTRGQQVTLSCSPISGHRSVSWYQQTPGQGLQFLFEYFSETQRNKGNFPGRFSGRQFSNSRSEMNVSTLELGDSALYLCASSLEGSGNGELFFGEGSRLTVL.

The chain joins TRBV28 to TRBJ2-3; D ambiguous. This CDR3 comprises 15 residues. Trimming removed 7 bases from V and 0 bases from J, with 14 bases in between. Germline CDR1 is MDHEN and CDR2 is SYDVKM. DNA of the CDR3: TGTGCCAGCACCTCCGAGCGTACTAGCACAGATACGCAGTATTTT. It encodes CASTSERTSTDTQYF.